Listed below are T cell receptor beta chains from one sample, sequenced in a study of cytomegalovirus exposure and HLA in healthy donors. The assay was immunoSEQ multiplex PCR, and TCRdb's table has in-frame clones only and misses some. The profile shows about 150,000 clones, over 70% of them singletons. What was sequenced was PBMCs. Source of these receptors: a boy between 2 and 15 years old in good health and CMV-seronegative. Each CDR3 is given with its conserved first and last residue. The order of the fields is J gene, V gene, clone size, CDR3 protein. The size entry is marked missing in some rows and otherwise reads once, few, many or a size class.

TRBJ1-2,TRBV14,-,CASSRRINYGYTF
TRBJ1-5,TRBV10-3,few,CASRDRENQPQHF
TRBJ2-7,TRBV5-4,-,CASKSDWKSYEQYF
TRBJ2-4,TRBV13,-,CASSSRGLAGARGIQYF
TRBJ2-5,TRBV6-6,-,CASQGGGEETQYF
TRBJ1-1,TRBV4-1,-,CASSQGGKNTEAFF
TRBJ1-4,TRBV9,few,CASSSSGTANEKLFF
TRBJ2-1,TRBV18,-,CASSQVPRDNEQFF
TRBJ2-7,TRBV7-9,few,CASSLGTSGSEQYF
TRBJ2-5,TRBV6-6,-,CASSNRDNDLQETQYF
TRBJ2-5,TRBV15,-,CATSRDRGRETQYF
TRBJ1-4,TRBV5-4,-,CASSLAGQGSNEKLFF
TRBJ1-4,TRBV15,-,CATSLKQGRKLFF
TRBJ2-1,TRBV2,-,CARGAGTPYNEQFF
TRBJ1-1,TRBV9,few,CASSVGGRGNTEAFF
TRBJ2-5,TRBV23-1,-,CASKQGRETQYF
TRBJ2-3,TRBV11-2,-,CASSGRGEVADTQYF
TRBJ2-6,TRBV7-6,-,CASSPDIGPGANVLTF
TRBJ2-1,TRBV5-4,once,CASSLQRVSYNEQFF
TRBJ2-3,TRBV9,-,CASSVNPMRGATTDTQYF
TRBJ2-6,TRBV5-4,-,CASSGGQDSGANVLTF
-,TRBV12-5,-,CASGLRGGQGAYEQYF
TRBJ2-1,TRBV9,-,CASTEGQEVYNEQFF
TRBJ2-7,TRBV27,-,CASSLSPPDSGLRYEQYF
TRBJ2-1,TRBV2,-,CASRDRGYNEQFF
TRBJ1-6,TRBV9,-,CASSPGQSPLHF
TRBJ2-3,TRBV7-2,-,CASSAGGWGTDTQYF
TRBJ2-1,TRBV18,few,CASSLWASGPDEQFF
TRBJ2-7,TRBV30,-,CATGLAAYEQYF
TRBJ1-1,TRBV5-1,-,CASSLASVNTEAFF
TRBJ2-2,TRBV5-4,-,CASSLGLAGGNTGELFF
TRBJ1-1,TRBV30,-,CAFESSGVGTEAFF
TRBJ2-5,TRBV6-5,-,CASSYEGLGQETQYF
TRBJ1-1,TRBV4-3,-,CASSHTSSGVNTEAFF
TRBJ1-2,TRBV5-6,-,CASSLPAGLGDGYTF
TRBJ1-2,TRBV21-1,-,CASSSRDRGHGYTF
TRBJ2-5,TRBV9,once,CASSYGTSGVQETQYF
TRBJ1-3,TRBV25-1,-,CASRQGGNTIYF
TRBJ1-1,TRBV12-5,-,CASALGTEAFF
TRBJ1-3,TRBV15,-,CATSRDGSTGAGNTIYF
TRBJ1-6,TRBV5-5,-,CASSLAGANSPLHF
TRBJ1-6,TRBV10-3,once,CAISESGQGGSPLHF
TRBJ1-5,TRBV4-1,once,CASSQESGQPQHF
TRBJ2-3,TRBV5-4,-,CASSLGQKDTQYF
TRBJ2-3,TRBV6-5,once,CASRTSGRPGDTQYF
TRBJ1-1,TRBV30,once,CAWSVGLNNEAFF
TRBJ2-2,TRBV28,-,CASSLHPGQGAPGELFF
TRBJ1-1,TRBV2,-,CASPRFTEAFF
TRBJ2-2,TRBV19,once,CASSQPGQGSTGELFF
TRBJ2-1,TRBV7-9,-,CASSLPGQGPNEQFF
TRBJ1-3,TRBV5-1,-,CASSRDRQNSGNTIYF
TRBJ2-5,TRBV5-6,-,CASSLGAGGYQETQYF
TRBJ1-5,TRBV19,-,CASSFHRGANQPQHF
TRBJ2-7,TRBV7-2,-,CASRPPSGNPYEQYF
TRBJ2-7,TRBV5-4,once,CASSHAGGTYEQYF
TRBJ1-2,TRBV28,-,CASIGAPGTTDFYGYTF
TRBJ1-5,TRBV12-5,-,CASGLEMTGMGNQPQHF